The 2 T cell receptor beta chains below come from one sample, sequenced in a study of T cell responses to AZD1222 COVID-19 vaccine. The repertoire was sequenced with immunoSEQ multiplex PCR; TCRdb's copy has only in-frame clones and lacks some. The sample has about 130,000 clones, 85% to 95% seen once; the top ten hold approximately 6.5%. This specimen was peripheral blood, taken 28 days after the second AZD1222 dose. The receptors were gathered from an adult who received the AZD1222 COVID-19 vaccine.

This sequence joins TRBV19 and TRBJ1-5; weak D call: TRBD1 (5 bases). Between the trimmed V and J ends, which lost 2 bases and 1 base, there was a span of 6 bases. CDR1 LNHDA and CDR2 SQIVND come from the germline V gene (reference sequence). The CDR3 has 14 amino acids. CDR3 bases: TGTGCCAGTAGTATATCAGGGAGCAATCAGCCCCAGCATTTT. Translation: CASSISGSNQPQHF.

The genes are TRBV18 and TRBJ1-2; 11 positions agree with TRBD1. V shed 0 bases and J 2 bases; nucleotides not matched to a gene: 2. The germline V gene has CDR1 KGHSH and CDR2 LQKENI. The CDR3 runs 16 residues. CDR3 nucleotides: TGTGCCAGCTCACCACCGCGGGACAGGGGGAACTATGGCTACACCTTC. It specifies CASSPPRDRGNYGYTF. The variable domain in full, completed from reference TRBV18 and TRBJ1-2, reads NAGVMQNPRHLVRRRGQEARLRCSPMKGHSHVYWYRQLPEEGLKFMVYLQKENIIDESGMPKERFSAEFPKEGPSILRIQQVVRGDSAAYFCASSPPRDRGNYGYTFGSGTRLTVV.